This T cell receptor beta chain was identified in a study of blood T cells in healthy people across ages. Germline V lookup: CDR1 MNHEY, CDR2 SVGAGI. Unmatched junction bases numbered 7, after V lost 6 bases and J lost 2 bases. This CDR3 has 15 amino acids. A second roughly 6 to 12 cycle PCR used barcoded and J-beta primers. MiXCR was run by TCRdb on the 5' RACE reads, yielding one entry per CDR3 protein. This sample has about 720,000 distinct CDR3 sequences, with about a fifth found just once. The source material was blood. The genes are TRBV6-5 and TRBJ2-1, with 7 positions matching TRBD2. The receptor was isolated from a man aged 65 to 79 in good health. The CDR3 here is CASRLGTMAYNEQFF. Written as DNA, the CDR3 is TGTGCCAGCAGACTGGGGACTATGGCCTACAATGAGCAGTTCTTC.